This entry concerns a single T cell receptor (beta chain). This clone was detected once. Its cognate antigen has yet to be identified. One base away there is no much larger clone; base qualities are not given. The healthy control group was made up of around 38 blood donors, and the Finnish Red Cross blood service supplied their buffy coats. All TCR-sequenced material derived from peripheral blood: patient blood samples and healthy donor buffy coats. Peripheral blood mononuclear cells were isolated by Ficoll-Hypaque gradient centrifugation. Magnetic purification was used to isolate CD4+ cells from the buffy coats of the healthy controls. The Gentra Puregene Cell and Tissue kit was used to extract genomic DNA, and a Qubit 2.0 fluorometer was used to measure the amount of genomic DNA. This sample is part of a study of STAT5B mutations in CD4+ large granular lymphocyte leukemia (dated by TCRdb to between 2021 and 2024). Study-wide context: Among healthy controls, the CDR3 'QG' motif was associated with a particular HLA allele. The study compared the TCRbeta repertoires of patients with CD4+ T-cell large granular lymphocyte leukemia against the TCRbeta repertoires of healthy blood donors. Flow cytometry on FACSCanto II or FACSVerse confirmed that purified fractions exceeded 95% purity among lymphocytes.

Trimming takes 5 bases off V and 5 bases off J; junction bases not matched to a gene: 7. Taken from cysteine to phenylalanine, the CDR3 has 14 residues. CDR3 DNA only is kept here, 42 bases in frame from base 1. Via the germline V gene, CDR1 is SGHRS and CDR2 YFSETQ. Summary of the overall study and its limitations: Each patient's main leukemic clonotypes were private, but 25% of these clonotypes showed up at low frequency in the non-leukemic repertoires of other patients. Greater clonality appeared to be present in CD4-sorted patient repertoires than in healthy CD4+ repertoires, and the difference was retained after the putative leukemic clones were removed. TRBV06-family usage was enriched among the top patient clones (8/27) compared with healthy controls (2/35). The data were not HLA-matched, and the higher clonality in CD4+ T-LGLL than in CD8+ T-LGLL could be due to the relatively small sample size.

The immunoSEQ assay at survey resolution was applied to genomic DNA for sequencing of TCRbeta rearrangements. The original pipeline was this. In the TCR sequencing data, the lowest productive clonotype frequency that could be detected was 2.59 x 10-5. Analyses included only productive TCRbeta rearrangements, meaning complete and in-frame sequences. Clonality for each sample was calculated as Simpson clonality in the immunoSEQ Analyzer version 3.0. Based on frequency, clones were grouped as very rare, small, medium, large (1-20%) or hyperexpanded (>20%). Generation probabilities were estimated with OLGA 1.2.3, V-gene circos plots were made with VDJtools, specificities were searched in VDJdb, and CDR3 motifs were identified with GLIPH. As stored in TCRdb, this immuneACCESS dataset retains in-frame rearrangements with V and J assigned. A fraction of the clones does not appear; measured against another copy, unresolved V genes explain less than half of the discrepancy, and the remainder lacks a known reason. V and J calls plus clone size are reproduced from that table; the DNA served to infer D and trimming. A total of over 25,000 clones appear in this sample, roughly 72% of them only once. 0.29% of the sample comes from the top ten.

Sample: CD4+ T cells from blood buffy coats. This sequence was found in a human donor in good health. The chain is assembled from TRBV5-1 and TRBJ2-1; 7 bases in between match TRBD2. The nucleotides read TGCGCCAGCAGTAGGAGACTAGCAGACAATGAGCAGTTCTTC. This translates into CASSRRLADNEQFF.